This is a list of T cell receptor beta chains from one sample in a study of regulatory T cells in long-lasting Graves disease. A single record per CDR3 protein comes from TCRdb applying MiXCR to the multiplex PCR reads. The table records 650,000 to 850,000 distinct CDR3 sequences, approximately 29% of them present only once. Here the sequenced sample was peripheral blood mononuclear cells (PBMCs), taken when the disease was refractory, from a patient treated with antithyroid drugs. The receptors were sampled from a female donor with Graves disease. Both conserved end residues are part of each CDR3. The order of the fields is clone size, V gene, J gene, D gene, CDR3 protein, CDR3 DNA. A D gene is named only where the DNA matches it firmly. Clone size is shown for a subset of rows, as once, few, many or a class of expanded clone.

>.|TRBV29-1|TRBJ2-7|.
CSVEGLGGDYEQYF
TGCAGCGTTGAAGGTTTAGGCGGTGACTACGAGCAGTACTTC
>.|TRBV30|TRBJ2-7|TRBD2
CAWKSGLASYEQYF
TGTGCCTGGAAGTCGGGACTAGCTTCCTACGAGCAGTACTTC
>many|TRBV28|TRBJ1-2|.
CASSPGTAFNYGYTF
TGTGCCAGCAGTCCCGGGACGGCCTTTAACTATGGCTACACCTTC
>many|TRBV2|TRBJ2-7|.
CASSEGFSYEQYF
TGTGCCAGCAGTGAGGGTTTCTCCTACGAGCAGTACTTC
>.|TRBV10-3|TRBJ2-3|.
CAISAPGGPDTQYF
TGTGCCATCAGTGCCCCGGGGGGCCCAGATACGCAGTATTTT
>few|TRBV6-2/TRBV6-3|TRBJ2-5|.
CASSEPQGGGQETQYF
TGTGCCAGCAGTGAACCCCAGGGAGGGGGACAAGAGACCCAGTACTTC
>few|TRBV6-1|TRBJ1-2|TRBD1
CASSNRGGYTF
TGTGCCAGCAGTAACAGGGGAGGCTACACCTTC
>.|TRBV11-2|TRBJ1-3|.
CASSLGGGRSGNTIYF
TGTGCCAGCAGCTTAGGGGGGGGACGTTCTGGAAACACCATATATTTT
>.|TRBV3-1|TRBJ1-2|.
CASTSSGRGENGYTF
TGTGCCAGCACCTCTTCGGGGAGGGGGGAGAATGGCTACACCTTC
>.|TRBV18|TRBJ2-7|TRBD2
CASTSGTSAEQYF
TGTGCCAGCACTTCCGGGACTAGCGCCGAGCAGTACTTC
>.|TRBV30|TRBJ1-2|.
CAWSVMAGVNGYTF
TGTGCCTGGAGTGTAATGGCAGGGGTGAATGGCTACACCTTC
>.|TRBV15|TRBJ1-2|.
CATSSTGRAGYGYTF
TGTGCCACCAGCAGCACCGGGCGAGCCGGCTATGGCTACACCTTC
>few|TRBV6-2/TRBV6-3|TRBJ2-7|.
CASSLSVGGLAYEQYF
TGTGCCAGCAGTCTATCGGTTGGGGGTCTCGCCTACGAGCAGTACTTC
>.|TRBV2|TRBJ2-3|TRBD1
CASSPDRGRTDTQYF
TGTGCCAGCAGTCCGGACAGGGGGAGAACAGATACGCAGTATTTT
>.|TRBV10-3|TRBJ1-5|.
CAISESGGRWFHQPQHF
TGTGCCATCAGTGAGTCTGGCGGGAGGTGGTTCCATCAGCCCCAGCATTTT
>few|TRBV29-1|TRBJ1-1|TRBD1
CSVASTGKAFF
TGCAGCGTTGCATCGACAGGGAAAGCTTTCTTT
>many|TRBV2|TRBJ1-6|.
CASRIDSPLHF
TGTGCCAGCAGAATTGATTCACCCCTCCACTTT
>.|TRBV7-3|TRBJ2-7|TRBD1
CASSLKYRDRETYEQYF
TGTGCCAGCAGCTTAAAGTACCGGGACAGGGAGACCTACGAGCAGTACTTC
>.|TRBV5-1|TRBJ2-6|.
CASSLGQAGANVLTF
TGCGCCAGCAGCTTGGGACAGGCTGGGGCCAACGTCCTGACTTTC
>.|TRBV9|TRBJ2-2|.
CASSVALVSRRPNTGELFF
TGTGCCAGCAGCGTAGCTCTGGTGAGTCGACGGCCCAACACCGGGGAGCTGTTTTTT
>.|TRBV30|TRBJ2-5|TRBD1
CAWSVQGAWETQYF
TGTGCCTGGAGTGTACAGGGGGCCTGGGAGACCCAGTACTTC
>.|TRBV7-9|TRBJ2-5|TRBD1
CASSERTGQETQYF
TGTGCCAGCAGCGAAAGGACAGGTCAAGAGACCCAGTACTTC
>.|TRBV29-1|TRBJ1-1|.
CGSAGGGGNTEAFF
TGCGGCTCCGCGGGGGGCGGGGGTAACACTGAAGCTTTCTTT
>.|TRBV6-5|TRBJ1-1|.
CASSYEGLPEAFF
TGTGCCAGCAGTTACGAAGGTTTACCTGAAGCTTTCTTT
>.|TRBV5-1|TRBJ1-2|.
CASSLWDTNYGYTF
TGCGCCAGCAGCCTCTGGGACACGAATTATGGCTACACCTTC
>.|TRBV7-9|TRBJ1-2|.
CASTTGESRGYGYTF
TGTGCCAGCACCACCGGGGAGTCCAGGGGATATGGCTACACCTTC